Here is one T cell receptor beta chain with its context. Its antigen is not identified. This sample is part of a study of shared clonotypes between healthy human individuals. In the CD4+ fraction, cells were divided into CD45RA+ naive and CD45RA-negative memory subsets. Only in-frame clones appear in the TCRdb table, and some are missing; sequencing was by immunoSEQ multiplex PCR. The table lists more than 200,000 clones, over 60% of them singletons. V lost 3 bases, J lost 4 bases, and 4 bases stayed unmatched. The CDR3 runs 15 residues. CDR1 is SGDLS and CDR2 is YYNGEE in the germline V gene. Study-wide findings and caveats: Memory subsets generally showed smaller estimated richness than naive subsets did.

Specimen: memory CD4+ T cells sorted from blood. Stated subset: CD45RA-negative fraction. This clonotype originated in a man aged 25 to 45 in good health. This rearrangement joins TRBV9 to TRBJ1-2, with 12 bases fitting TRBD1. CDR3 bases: TGTGCCAGCAGCGCCGGGACAGGGGGCGTCTATGGCTACACCTTC. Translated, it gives CASSAGTGGVYGYTF.